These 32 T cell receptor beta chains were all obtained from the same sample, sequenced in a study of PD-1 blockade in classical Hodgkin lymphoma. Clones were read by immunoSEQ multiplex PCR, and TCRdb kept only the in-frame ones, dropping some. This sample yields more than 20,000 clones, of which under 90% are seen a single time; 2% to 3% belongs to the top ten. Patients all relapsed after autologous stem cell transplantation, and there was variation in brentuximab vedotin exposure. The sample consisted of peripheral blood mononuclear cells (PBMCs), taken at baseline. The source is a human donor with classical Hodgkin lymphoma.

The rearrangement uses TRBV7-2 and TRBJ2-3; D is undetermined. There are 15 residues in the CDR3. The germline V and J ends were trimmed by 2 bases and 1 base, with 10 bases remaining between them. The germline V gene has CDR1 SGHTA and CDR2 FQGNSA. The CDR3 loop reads CASSLLGIRTDTQYF. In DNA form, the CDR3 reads TGTGCCAGCAGCTTATTAGGGATTCGCACAGATACGCAGTATTTT.

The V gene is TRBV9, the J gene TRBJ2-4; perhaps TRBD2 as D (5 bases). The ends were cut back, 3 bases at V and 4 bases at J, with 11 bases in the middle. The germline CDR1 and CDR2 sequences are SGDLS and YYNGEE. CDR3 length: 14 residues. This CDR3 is CASSGREGKNIQYF. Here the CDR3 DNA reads TGTGCCAGCAGCGGTCGGGAAGGAAAAAACATTCAGTACTTC.

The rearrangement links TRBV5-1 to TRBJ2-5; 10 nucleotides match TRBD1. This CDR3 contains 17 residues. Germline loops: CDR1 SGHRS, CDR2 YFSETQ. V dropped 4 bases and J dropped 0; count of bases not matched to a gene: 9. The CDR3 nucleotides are TGCGCCAGCAGCCCTGGGACAGGGGTAGGGAACCAAGAGACCCAGTACTTC. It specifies CASSPGTGVGNQETQYF.

For the CDR3, the DNA is TGTGCCAGCAGCCCAGGACAAGCCTTTAGGGAGCAGTACTTC. Its protein product is CASSPGQAFREQYF. This chain joins TRBV6-5 and TRBJ2-7, with D perhaps matching TRBD1 (5 bases). CDR1 and CDR2 from the germline V gene are MNHEY and SVGAGI. Trimming shortened V by 6 bases and J by 7 bases, and 19 bases separated the two germline ends. The length of the CDR3 is 14 residues.

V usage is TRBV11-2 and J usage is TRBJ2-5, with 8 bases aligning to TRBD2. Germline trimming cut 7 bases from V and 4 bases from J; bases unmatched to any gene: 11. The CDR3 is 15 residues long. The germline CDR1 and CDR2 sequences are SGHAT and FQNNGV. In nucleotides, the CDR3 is TGTGCCAGCACCCGAAGGTCCGGGGGGGGAGAGACCCAGTACTTC. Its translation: CASTRRSGGGETQYF.

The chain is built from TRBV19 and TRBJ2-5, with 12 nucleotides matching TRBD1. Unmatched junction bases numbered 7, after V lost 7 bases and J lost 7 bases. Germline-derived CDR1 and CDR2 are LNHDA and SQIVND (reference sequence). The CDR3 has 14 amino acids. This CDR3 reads CASTPGQGAGTQYF. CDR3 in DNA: TGTGCCAGTACCCCGGGACAGGGGGCCGGGACCCAGTACTTC. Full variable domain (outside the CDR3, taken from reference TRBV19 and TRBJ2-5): DGGITQSPKYLFRKEGQNVTLSCEQNLNHDAMYWYRQDPGQGLRLIYYSQIVNDFQKGDIAEGYSVSREKKESFPLTVTSAQKNPTAFYLCASTPGQGAGTQYFGPGTRLLVL.

CDR3 amino acids: CASRLAGGGSSEQFF. CDR3 coding DNA: TGCGCCTCCCGACTAGCGGGGGGCGGGTCGAGTGAGCAGTTCTTC. The gene calls are TRBV5-1 and TRBJ2-1; TRBD2 matches at 13 bases. Germline CDR1 SGHRS, CDR2 YFSETQ. The CDR3 spans 15 residues. Germline trimming cut 10 bases from V and 9 bases from J; bases unmatched to any gene: 13.

CDR3 region: CASRRGPEAFF. Written as DNA, the CDR3 is TGTGCCAGCAGGCGGGGTCCTGAAGCTTTCTTT. The chain is built from TRBV6-5 and TRBJ1-1; D is unresolved. The CDR3 extends over 11 amino acids. Germline assignment: CDR1 MNHEY and CDR2 SVGAGI. The V end was cut by 6 bases, the J end by 6 bases, with 8 bases between.

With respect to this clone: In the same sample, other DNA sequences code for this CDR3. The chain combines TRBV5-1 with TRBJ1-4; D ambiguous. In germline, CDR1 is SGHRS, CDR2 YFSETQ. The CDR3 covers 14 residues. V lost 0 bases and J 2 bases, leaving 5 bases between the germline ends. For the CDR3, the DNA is TGCGCCAGCAGCTTGGCGGGGACTAATGAAAAACTGTTTTTT. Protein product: CASSLAGTNEKLFF.

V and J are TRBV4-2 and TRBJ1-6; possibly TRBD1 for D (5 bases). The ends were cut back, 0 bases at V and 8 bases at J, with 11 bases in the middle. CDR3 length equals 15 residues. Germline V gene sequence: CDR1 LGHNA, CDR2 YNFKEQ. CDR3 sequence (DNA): TGTGCCAGCAGCCAAGATTGGGGCGGGTATTCACCCCTCCACTTT. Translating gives CASSQDWGGYSPLHF.

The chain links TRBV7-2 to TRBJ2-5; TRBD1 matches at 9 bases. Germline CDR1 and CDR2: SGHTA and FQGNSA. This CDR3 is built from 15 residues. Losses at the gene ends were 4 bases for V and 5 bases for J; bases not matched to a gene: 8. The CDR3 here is CASSSDRGARETQYF. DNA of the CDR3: TGTGCCAGCAGCTCAGACAGGGGGGCCCGGGAGACCCAGTACTTC.

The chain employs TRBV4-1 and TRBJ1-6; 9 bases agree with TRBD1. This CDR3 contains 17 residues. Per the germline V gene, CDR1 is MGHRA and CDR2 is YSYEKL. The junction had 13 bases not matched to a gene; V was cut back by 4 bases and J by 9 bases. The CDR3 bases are TGCGCCAGCAGCCGAAAAGGCGGGACAGGGCCAGGTTCACCCCTCCACTTT. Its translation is CASSRKGGTGPGSPLHF.

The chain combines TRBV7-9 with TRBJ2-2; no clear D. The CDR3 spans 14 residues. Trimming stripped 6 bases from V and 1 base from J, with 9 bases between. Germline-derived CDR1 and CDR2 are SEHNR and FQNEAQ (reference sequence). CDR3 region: CASSPPGNTGELFF. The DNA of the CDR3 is TGTGCCAGCAGTCCCCCAGGGAACACCGGGGAGCTGTTTTTT.

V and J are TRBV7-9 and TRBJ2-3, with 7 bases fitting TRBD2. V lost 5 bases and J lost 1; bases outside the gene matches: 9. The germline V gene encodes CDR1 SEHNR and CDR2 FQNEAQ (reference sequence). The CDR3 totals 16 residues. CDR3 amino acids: CASSLAGAGGTDTQYF. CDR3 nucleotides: TGTGCCAGCAGCCTGGCCGGGGCGGGGGGCACAGATACGCAGTATTTT.

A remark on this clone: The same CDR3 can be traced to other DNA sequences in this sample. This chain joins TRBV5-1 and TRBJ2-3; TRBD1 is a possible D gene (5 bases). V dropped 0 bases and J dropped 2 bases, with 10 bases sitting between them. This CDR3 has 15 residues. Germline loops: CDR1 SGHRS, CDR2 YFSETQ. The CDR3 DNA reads TGCGCCAGCAGCTTGGCAGGGAAAGTCACAGATACGCAGTATTTT. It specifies CASSLAGKVTDTQYF. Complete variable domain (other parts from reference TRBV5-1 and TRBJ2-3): KAGVTQTPRYLIKTRGQQVTLSCSPISGHRSVSWYQQTPGQGLQFLFEYFSETQRNKGNFPGRFSGRQFSNSRSEMNVSTLELGDSALYLCASSLAGKVTDTQYFGPGTRLTVL.

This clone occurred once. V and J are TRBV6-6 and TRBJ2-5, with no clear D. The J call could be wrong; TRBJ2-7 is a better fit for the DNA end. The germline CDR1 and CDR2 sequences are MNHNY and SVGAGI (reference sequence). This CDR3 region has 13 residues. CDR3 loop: CASNDPGSYEQYF. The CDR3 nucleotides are TGTGCCAGCAACGATCCGGGCTCCTACGAGCAGTACTTC.

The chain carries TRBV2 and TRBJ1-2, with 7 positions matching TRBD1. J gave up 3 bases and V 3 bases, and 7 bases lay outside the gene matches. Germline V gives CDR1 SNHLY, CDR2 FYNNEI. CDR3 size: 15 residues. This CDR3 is CASSDGQATYYGYTF. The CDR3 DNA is TGTGCCAGCAGTGACGGACAGGCCACGTACTATGGCTACACCTTC. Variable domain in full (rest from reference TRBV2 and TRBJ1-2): EPEVTQTPSHQVTQMGQEVILRCVPISNHLYFYWYRQILGQKVEFLVSFYNNEISEKSEIFDDQFSVERPDGSNFTLKIRSTKLEDSAMYFCASSDGQATYYGYTFGSGTRLTVV.

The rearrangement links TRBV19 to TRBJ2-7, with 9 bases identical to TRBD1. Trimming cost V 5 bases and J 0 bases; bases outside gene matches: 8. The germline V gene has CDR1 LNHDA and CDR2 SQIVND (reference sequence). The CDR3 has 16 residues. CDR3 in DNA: TGTGCCAGTAGTCGCTGGACAGGGGAATACTCCTACGAGCAGTACTTC. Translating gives CASSRWTGEYSYEQYF. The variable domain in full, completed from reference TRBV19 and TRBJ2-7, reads DGGITQSPKYLFRKEGQNVTLSCEQNLNHDAMYWYRQDPGQGLRLIYYSQIVNDFQKGDIAEGYSVSREKKESFPLTVTSAQKNPTAFYLCASSRWTGEYSYEQYFGPGTRLTVT.

CDR3 protein: CASSVDVSGGLGETQYF. The CDR3 bases are TGTGCCAGCAGCGTAGATGTCTCGGGGGGGCTGGGAGAGACCCAGTACTTC. The chain carries TRBV9 and TRBJ2-5, with TRBD2 matching over 8 bases. With 0 bases clipped from V and 4 bases from J, the junction kept 11 bases outside the gene matches. The V gene's germline CDR1 is SGDLS and CDR2 YYNGEE. This CDR3 comprises 17 residues.

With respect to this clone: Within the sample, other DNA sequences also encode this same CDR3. In nucleotides, the CDR3 is TGCGCCAGCAGCGCGGGGCTAGCGGGGACCGATACGCAGTATTTT. Translated: CASSAGLAGTDTQYF. This chain connects TRBV5-1 to TRBJ2-3; TRBD2 matches at 9 bases. This CDR3 contains 15 residues. J gave up 6 bases and V 4 bases, and 9 bases lay outside the gene matches. Germline CDR1 SGHRS, CDR2 YFSETQ.

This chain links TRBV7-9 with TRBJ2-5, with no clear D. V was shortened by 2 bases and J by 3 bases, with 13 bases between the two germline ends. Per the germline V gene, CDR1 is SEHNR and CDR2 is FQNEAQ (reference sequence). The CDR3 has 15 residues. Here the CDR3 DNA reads TGTGCCAGCAGCTTATCAAGGGTTAGGGAAGAGACCCAGTACTTC. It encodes CASSLSRVREETQYF. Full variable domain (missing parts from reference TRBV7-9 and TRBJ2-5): DTGVSQNPRHKITKRGQNVTFRCDPISEHNRLYWYRQTLGQGPEFLTYFQNEAQLEKSRLLSDRFSAERPKGSFSTLEIQRTEQGDSAMYLCASSLSRVREETQYFGPGTRLLVL.

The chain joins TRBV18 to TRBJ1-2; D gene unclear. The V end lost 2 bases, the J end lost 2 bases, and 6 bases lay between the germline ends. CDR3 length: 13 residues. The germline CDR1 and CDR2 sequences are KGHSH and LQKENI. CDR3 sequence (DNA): TGTGCCAGCTCACCAAACAGCAACTATGGCTACACCTTC. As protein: CASSPNSNYGYTF. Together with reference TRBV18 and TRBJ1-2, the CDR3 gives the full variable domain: NAGVMQNPRHLVRRRGQEARLRCSPMKGHSHVYWYRQLPEEGLKFMVYLQKENIIDESGMPKERFSAEFPKEGPSILRIQQVVRGDSAAYFCASSPNSNYGYTFGSGTRLTVV.

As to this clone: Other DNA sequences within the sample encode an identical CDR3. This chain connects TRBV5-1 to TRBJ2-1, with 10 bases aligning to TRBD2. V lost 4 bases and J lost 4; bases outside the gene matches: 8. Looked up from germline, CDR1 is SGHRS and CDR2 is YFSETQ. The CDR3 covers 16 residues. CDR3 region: CASSLDASGGYNEQFF. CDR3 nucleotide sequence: TGCGCCAGCAGCCTAGATGCTAGCGGGGGTTACAATGAGCAGTTCTTC. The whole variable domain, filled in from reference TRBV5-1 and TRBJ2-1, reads KAGVTQTPRYLIKTRGQQVTLSCSPISGHRSVSWYQQTPGQGLQFLFEYFSETQRNKGNFPGRFSGRQFSNSRSEMNVSTLELGDSALYLCASSLDASGGYNEQFFGPGTRLTVL.

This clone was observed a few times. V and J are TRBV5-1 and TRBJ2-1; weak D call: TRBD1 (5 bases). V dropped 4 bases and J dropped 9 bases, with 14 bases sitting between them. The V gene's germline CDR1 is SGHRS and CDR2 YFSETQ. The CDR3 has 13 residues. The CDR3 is CASSKWGPGEQFF. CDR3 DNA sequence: TGCGCCAGCAGCAAGTGGGGCCCGGGTGAGCAGTTCTTC.

The CDR3 DNA is TGTGCCAGCAGCTATGGACAGGGGGCAGGGAATGAGCAGTTCTTC. Its protein product is CASSYGQGAGNEQFF. The chain recombines TRBV7-9 with TRBJ2-1; 11 bases line up with TRBD1. There are 15 residues in the CDR3. The V gene end was trimmed by 4 bases and the J gene end by 7 bases; junction bases not matched to a gene: 6. The V gene's germline CDR1 is SEHNR and CDR2 FQNEAQ (reference sequence).

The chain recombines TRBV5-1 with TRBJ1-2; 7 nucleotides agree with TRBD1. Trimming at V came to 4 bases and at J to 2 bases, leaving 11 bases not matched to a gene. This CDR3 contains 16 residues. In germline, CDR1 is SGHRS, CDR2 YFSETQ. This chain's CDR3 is CASSPNSGTANYGYTF. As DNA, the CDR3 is TGCGCCAGCAGCCCTAATTCCGGGACAGCGAACTATGGCTACACCTTC.

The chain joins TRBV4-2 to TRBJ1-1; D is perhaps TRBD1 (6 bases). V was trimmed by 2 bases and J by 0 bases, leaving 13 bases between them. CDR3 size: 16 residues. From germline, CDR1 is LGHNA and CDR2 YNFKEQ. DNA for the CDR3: TGTGCCAGCAGCCAACCTTCGGGACACCTGAACACTGAAGCTTTCTTT. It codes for CASSQPSGHLNTEAFF.

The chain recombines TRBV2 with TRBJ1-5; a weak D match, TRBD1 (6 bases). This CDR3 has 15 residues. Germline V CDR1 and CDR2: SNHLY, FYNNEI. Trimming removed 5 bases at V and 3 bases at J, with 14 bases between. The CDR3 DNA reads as TGTGCCAGCAGTTTTTCAGGGGTTTTCAATCAGCCCCAGCATTTT. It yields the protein CASSFSGVFNQPQHF.

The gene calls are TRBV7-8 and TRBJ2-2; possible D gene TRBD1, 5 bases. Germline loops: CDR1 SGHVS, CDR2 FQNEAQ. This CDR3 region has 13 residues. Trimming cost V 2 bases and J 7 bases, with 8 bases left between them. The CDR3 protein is CASSLTQGGELFF. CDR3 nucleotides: TGTGCCAGCAGCTTAACCCAGGGCGGGGAGCTGTTTTTT.

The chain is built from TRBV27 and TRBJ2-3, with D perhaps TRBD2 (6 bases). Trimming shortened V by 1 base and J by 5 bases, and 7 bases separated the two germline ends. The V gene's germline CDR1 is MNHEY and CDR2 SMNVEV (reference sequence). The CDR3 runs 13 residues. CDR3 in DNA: TGTGCCAGCAGTTTATGGGGGGTAGATACGCAGTATTTT. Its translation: CASSLWGVDTQYF.

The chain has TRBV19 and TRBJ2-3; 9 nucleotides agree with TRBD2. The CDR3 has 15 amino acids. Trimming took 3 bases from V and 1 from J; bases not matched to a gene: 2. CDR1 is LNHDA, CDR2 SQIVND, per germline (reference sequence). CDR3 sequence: CASSIERGGTDTQYF. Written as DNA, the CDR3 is TGTGCCAGTAGTATCGAGCGGGGGGGCACAGATACGCAGTATTTT.

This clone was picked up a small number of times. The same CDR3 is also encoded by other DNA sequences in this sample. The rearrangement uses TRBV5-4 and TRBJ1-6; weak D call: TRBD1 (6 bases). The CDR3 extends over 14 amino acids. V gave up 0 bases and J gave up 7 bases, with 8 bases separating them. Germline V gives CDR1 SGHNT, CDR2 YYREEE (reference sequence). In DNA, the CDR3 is TGTGCCAGCAGCTTGGGAGGGGGAAATTCACCCCTCCACTTT. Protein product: CASSLGGGNSPLHF.